These 13 T cell receptor beta chains share one sample of origin, sequenced in a study of cytomegalovirus exposure and HLA in healthy donors (dated by TCRdb to about 2017). The method was the immunoSEQ multiplex PCR assay. For the multiplex PCR, a mixture combining 60 forward primers for TCR Vbeta segments and 13 reverse primers for TCR Jbeta segments was used. Sourced from immuneACCESS, this table was stored by TCRdb with only in-frame sequences that have V and J called. A share of the clones is absent; for the studies checked, an unresolved V gene accounts for under half, and the remainder has no known explanation. The table kept for this sample lists 45,000 to 60,000 clones. 3.5% to 4% of the sample is taken by the ten largest. Material: PBMCs. The receptors shown here come from a male donor in good health and CMV-seronegative.

The V gene is TRBV6-1, the J gene TRBJ1-1; D call uncertain. This CDR3 is 12 amino acids long. Germline values: CDR1 MNHNS, CDR2 SASEGT. Trimming cost V 7 bases and J 4 bases, with 10 bases left between them. The CDR3 sequence is CASMVGSTEAFF. CDR3 sequence (DNA): TGTGCCAGCATGGTCGGGAGCACTGAAGCTTTCTTT.

V and J are TRBV28 and TRBJ1-5; tentative D call: TRBD1 (6 bases). The CDR3 has 17 residues. CDR1 and CDR2 (germline): MDHEN, SYDVKM. V dropped 2 bases and J dropped 7 bases, with 21 bases sitting between them. CDR3 nucleotides: TGTGCCAGCAGTTTACCGGCAGGCAGGGGTTTAGGCCAGCCCCAGCATTTT. This gives the protein CASSLPAGRGLGQPQHF.

J is TRBJ1-1 and V is TRBV19; D ambiguous. The V end was cut by 4 bases, the J end by 4 bases, with 4 bases between. Germline V gives CDR1 LNHDA, CDR2 SQIVND (reference sequence). The CDR3 loop spans 11 amino acids. The CDR3 DNA reads TGTGCCAGTAGTAGAGCCACTGAAGCTTTCTTT. Protein: CASSRATEAFF.

The chain joins TRBV9 to TRBJ2-7, with D perhaps matching TRBD1 (6 bases). The V and J ends lost 3 bases and 12 bases respectively, with 16 bases between them. CDR3 length: 12 amino acids. Germline V gene data show CDR1 as SGDLS and CDR2 as YYNGEE. The CDR3 DNA is TGTGCCAGCAGCGCAAATCCGGGACAAGTGTACTTC. As protein: CASSANPGQVYF.

This rearrangement joins TRBV29-1 to TRBJ1-3, with D tentatively TRBD1 (6 bases). CDR1 SQVTM and CDR2 ANQGSEA come from the germline V gene. The CDR3 totals 16 residues. V lost 6 bases, J lost 0 bases, and 18 bases lay in between. The CDR3 region is CSVHTLQGPSGNTIYF. DNA for the CDR3: TGCAGCGTCCATACCTTACAGGGACCCTCTGGAAACACCATATATTTT.

The chain carries TRBV7-2 and TRBJ2-7; 10 nucleotides match TRBD1. The CDR3 is 15 amino acids. In germline, CDR1 is SGHTA, CDR2 FQGNSA. V lost 0 bases and J lost 2; bases outside the gene matches: 1. CDR3 nucleotides: TGTGCCAGCAGCTTAGCCGGGACAGGGGCCTACGAGCAGTACTTC. Residues: CASSLAGTGAYEQYF.

The genes are TRBV19 and TRBJ1-4, with D tentatively TRBD1 (5 bases). The CDR3 loop spans 14 amino acids. Germline assignment: CDR1 LNHDA and CDR2 SQIVND (reference sequence). V was clipped by 3 bases and J by 3 bases, with 8 bases between them. The CDR3 DNA reads as TGTGCCAGTAGTATGTCGGGGGCTAATGAAAAACTGTTTTTT. Encoded protein: CASSMSGANEKLFF. The full variable domain, with the rest looked up from reference TRBV19 and TRBJ1-4, is DGGITQSPKYLFRKEGQNVTLSCEQNLNHDAMYWYRQDPGQGLRLIYYSQIVNDFQKGDIAEGYSVSREKKESFPLTVTSAQKNPTAFYLCASSMSGANEKLFFGSGTQLSVL.

The gene calls are TRBV30 and TRBJ1-5, with 8 nucleotides matching TRBD1. J lost 4 bases, V lost 2 bases, and 4 bases had no gene match. The CDR3 has 14 amino acids. CDR1 and CDR2 (germline): GTSNPN, SVGIG (reference sequence). The CDR3 DNA reads as TGTGCCTGGAGTACCCGGACAGGGAATCAGCCCCAGCATTTT. The encoded protein is CAWSTRTGNQPQHF.

V and J are TRBV21-1 and TRBJ2-2; the D segment call TRBD1 is taken from the table without a DNA check. TRBV21-1 is recorded as a pseudogene. The CDR3 has 15 amino acids. Here the CDR3 DNA reads TGTGCCAGCAGCGAAAAGACAGGGTGCACCGGGGAGCTGTTTTTT. Translation gives CASSEKTGCTGELFF.

The chain recombines TRBV4-2 with TRBJ1-4, with D uncertain. The germline CDR1 and CDR2 sequences are LGHNA and YNFKEQ. V dropped 0 bases and J dropped 6 bases, with 8 bases sitting between them. This CDR3 has 14 residues. The CDR3 region is CASSQDPVDEKLFF. CDR3 coding DNA: TGTGCCAGCAGCCAAGATCCCGTAGATGAAAAACTGTTTTTT.

This rearrangement joins TRBV6-5 to TRBJ2-4, with 7 bases identical to TRBD2. The CDR3 is 14 amino acids. CDR1 and CDR2 (germline): MNHEY, SVGAGI. Trimming at V came to 4 bases and at J to 8 bases, leaving 8 bases not matched to a gene. DNA for the CDR3: TGTGCCAGCAGTTTTAAAGCGGGAAGGCACATTCAGTACTTC. Protein: CASSFKAGRHIQYF.

The V gene is TRBV7-9, the J gene TRBJ1-4; D not resolved. The CDR3 contains 15 residues. CDR1 and CDR2 from the germline V gene are SEHNR and FQNEAQ (reference sequence). With 2 bases removed from V and 4 bases from J, the gap between germline ends came to 11 bases. CDR3 protein: CASSLTATINEKLFF. CDR3 in DNA: TGTGCCAGCAGCTTAACCGCGACAATTAATGAAAAACTGTTTTTT.

This chain connects TRBV5-1 to TRBJ2-1; 8 positions agree with TRBD2. CDR3 length equals 12 residues. Germline lookup yields CDR1 SGHRS and CDR2 YFSETQ. Trimming took 4 bases from V and 9 from J; bases not matched to a gene: 3. CDR3 in amino acids: CASSPGGGEQFF. In DNA, the CDR3 is TGCGCCAGCAGCCCGGGGGGGGGTGAGCAGTTCTTC. Full variable domain (rest looked up from reference TRBV5-1 and TRBJ2-1): KAGVTQTPRYLIKTRGQQVTLSCSPISGHRSVSWYQQTPGQGLQFLFEYFSETQRNKGNFPGRFSGRQFSNSRSEMNVSTLELGDSALYLCASSPGGGEQFFGPGTRLTVL.